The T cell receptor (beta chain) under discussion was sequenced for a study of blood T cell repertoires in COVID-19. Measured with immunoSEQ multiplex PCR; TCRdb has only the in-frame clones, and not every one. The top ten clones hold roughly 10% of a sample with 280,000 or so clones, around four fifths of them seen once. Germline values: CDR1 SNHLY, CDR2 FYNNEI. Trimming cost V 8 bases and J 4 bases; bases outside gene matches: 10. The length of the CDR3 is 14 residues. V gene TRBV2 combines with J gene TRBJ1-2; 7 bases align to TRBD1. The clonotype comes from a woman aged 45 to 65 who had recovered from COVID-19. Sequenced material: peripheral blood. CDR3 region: CASVRQGRGYGYTF. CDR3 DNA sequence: TGTGCCAGCGTTAGACAGGGTAGAGGCTATGGCTACACCTTC.